This TCR beta chain was observed in a study of shared clonotypes between healthy human individuals. Only in-frame clones appear in the TCRdb table, and some are missing; sequencing was by immunoSEQ multiplex PCR. The table lists roughly 1 million clones, roughly 80% of them singletons. The germline V and J ends were trimmed by 3 bases and 4 bases, with 15 bases remaining between them. The CDR3 runs 15 residues. Germline CDR1 is MNHNY and CDR2 is SVGAGI (reference sequence). The sequence came from a man in his late teens or twenties in good health. This chain links TRBV6-6 with TRBJ1-1, with D possibly being TRBD1 (5 bases). The sequencing input was memory CD4+ T cells sorted from blood. The subset is: CD45RA-negative fraction. In DNA, the CDR3 is TGTGCCAGCAGTTATTCCCCGAAGGGGAGCACTGAAGCTTTCTTT. Translating gives CASSYSPKGSTEAFF.